A selection of T cell receptor beta chains follows, all from one sample in a study of blood T cell repertoires in COVID-19. Sequenced by immunoSEQ multiplex PCR; TCRdb stores in-frame clones only, minus some. The sample lists some 150,000 clones, roughly nine tenths occurring once. Sequencing was carried out using peripheral blood. These TCRs come from a woman in her fifties or sixties with COVID-19, enrolled during active disease. Each CDR3 is given with its conserved first and last residue. Each record gives: CDR3 length, clone size, D gene, J gene, V gene, CDR3 protein, CDR3 DNA. A D gene is named only where the DNA matches it firmly. A row's size may be missing; if present it is once, few, many or a size class.

14	-	TRBD2	TRBJ2-7	TRBV19	CASSISGRPYEQYF	TGTGCCAGTAGTATAAGCGGGAGACCCTACGAGCAGTACTTC
14	-	-	TRBJ1-1	TRBV7-9	CASRVPIGDTEAFF	TGTGCCAGCAGGGTCCCGATCGGGGACACTGAAGCTTTCTTT
15	-	TRBD1	TRBJ1-1	TRBV5-6	CASSWDRAPNTEAFF	TGTGCCAGCAGCTGGGACAGGGCCCCGAACACTGAAGCTTTCTTT
13	-	-	TRBJ2-5	TRBV10-3	CAISQLEGETQYF	TGTGCCATCAGCCAATTGGAGGGAGAGACCCAGTACTTC
16	-	TRBD1	TRBJ1-2	TRBV4-3	CASSQDPRQGRYGYTF	TGCGCCAGCAGCCAAGACCCCCGACAGGGCAGGTATGGCTACACCTTC
16	-	TRBD1	TRBJ1-2	TRBV3-1/TRBV3-2	CASSQDRDRDNYGYTF	TGTGCCAGCAGCCAAGATCGGGACAGGGATAACTATGGCTACACCTTC
15	-	TRBD1	TRBJ1-4	TRBV27	CASSPRTGRNEKLFF	TGTGCCAGCAGTCCCCGGACAGGGAGAAATGAAAAACTGTTTTTT
11	few	-	TRBJ1-1	TRBV29-1	CSVFGGTEAFF	TGCAGCGTTTTCGGGGGCACTGAAGCTTTCTTT
13	-	TRBD1	TRBJ2-1	TRBV2	CASQSDRGNEQFF	TGTGCCAGCCAATCCGACAGGGGAAATGAGCAGTTCTTC
14	-	-	TRBJ1-1	TRBV19	CASSIGQMNTEAFF	TGTGCCAGTAGTATAGGACAGATGAACACTGAAGCTTTCTTT
15	-	TRBD1	TRBJ1-5	TRBV7-2	CASSPGQGFGQPQHF	TGTGCCAGCAGCCCGGGACAGGGGTTTGGCCAGCCCCAGCATTTT
12	-	-	TRBJ2-5	TRBV14	CASGRRIETQYF	TGTGCCAGCGGGCGCCGAATCGAGACCCAGTACTTC
12	-	-	TRBJ1-2	TRBV30	CAWVAGRWGYTF	TGTGCCTGGGTCGCTGGGCGATGGGGCTACACCTTC
13	-	-	TRBJ2-4	TRBV19	CASRQGPGNIQYF	TGTGCCAGTCGGCAGGGGCCGGGAAACATTCAGTACTTC
15	-	TRBD1	TRBJ1-5	TRBV3-1/TRBV3-2	CASSQEGDRKGPQHF	TGTGCCAGCAGCCAAGAGGGGGACAGGAAAGGACCCCAGCATTTT
13	-	TRBD1	TRBJ1-6	TRBV4-1	CASNRDRDSPLHF	TGCGCCAGCAACCGGGACAGGGATTCACCCCTCCACTTT
15	-	TRBD2	TRBJ2-7	TRBV6-5	CASSYSAGISYEQYF	TGTGCCAGCAGTTACTCAGCGGGAATCTCCTACGAGCAGTACTTC
14	-	-	TRBJ1-2	TRBV15	CATSRDVQANGYTF	TGTGCCACCAGCAGAGATGTGCAAGCGAATGGCTACACCTTC
15	-	-	TRBJ1-2	TRBV6-5	CASSWAERMRGGYTF	TGTGCCAGCAGTTGGGCGGAACGTATGAGAGGGGGCTACACCTTC
11	-	-	TRBJ1-1	TRBV25-1	CASSRNTEAFF	TGTGCCAGCAGCCGGAACACTGAAGCTTTCTTT